This TCR beta chain came from a study of cytomegalovirus exposure and HLA in healthy donors. Germline V gene data show CDR1 as SSHAT and CDR2 as FNYEAQ (reference sequence). The CDR3 covers 15 residues. In regard to this clone: A read error may account for a junction end that differs from germline.

The primer mix had 60 Vbeta and 13 Jbeta primers. Sequencing was performed with immunoSEQ multiplex PCR; in TCRdb, only in-frame clones are kept and a portion is missing. The top ten clones hold 1% of a sample with about 160,000 clones, 75% to 90% of them seen once. This clonotype was obtained from a boy aged 2-15 years in good health and CMV-seronegative. The chain carries TRBV7-7 and TRBJ2-7; 10 positions match TRBD1. The sequencing sample was made of PBMCs. The CDR3 DNA is TGTGCTAGCAGCTTAGACAGGGGGCCCTCCTACGAGCAGTACTTC. Protein: CASSLDRGPSYEQYF.